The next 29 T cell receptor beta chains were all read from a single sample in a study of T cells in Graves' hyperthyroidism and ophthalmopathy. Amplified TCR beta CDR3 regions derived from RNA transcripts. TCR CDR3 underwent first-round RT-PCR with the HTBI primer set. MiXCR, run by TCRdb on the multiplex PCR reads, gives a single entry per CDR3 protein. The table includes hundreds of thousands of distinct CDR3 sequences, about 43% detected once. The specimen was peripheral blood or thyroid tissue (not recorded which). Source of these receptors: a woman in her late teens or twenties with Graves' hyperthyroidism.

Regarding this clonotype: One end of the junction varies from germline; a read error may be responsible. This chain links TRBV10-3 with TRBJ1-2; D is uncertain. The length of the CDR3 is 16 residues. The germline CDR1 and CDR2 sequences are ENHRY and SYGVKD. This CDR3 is CASSLVSRVTNYGYTF. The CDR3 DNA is TGTGCCAGCAGTTTGGTTTCGAGGGTCACTAACTATGGCTACACCTTC.

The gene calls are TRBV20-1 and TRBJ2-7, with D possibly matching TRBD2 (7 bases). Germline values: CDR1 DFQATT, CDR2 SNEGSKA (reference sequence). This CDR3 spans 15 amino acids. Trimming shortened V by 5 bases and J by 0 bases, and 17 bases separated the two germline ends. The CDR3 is CSAFMRGGVSYEQYF. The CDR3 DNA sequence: TGCAGTGCTTTCATGAGGGGGGGCGTCTCCTACGAGCAGTACTTC.

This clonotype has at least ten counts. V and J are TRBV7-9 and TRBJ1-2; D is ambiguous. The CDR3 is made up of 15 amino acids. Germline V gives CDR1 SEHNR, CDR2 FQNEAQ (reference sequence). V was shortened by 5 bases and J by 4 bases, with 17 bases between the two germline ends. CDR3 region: CASSARGVGSYGYTF. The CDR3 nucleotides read TGTGCCAGCAGCGCCCGCGGGGTTGGGAGCTATGGCTACACCTTC.

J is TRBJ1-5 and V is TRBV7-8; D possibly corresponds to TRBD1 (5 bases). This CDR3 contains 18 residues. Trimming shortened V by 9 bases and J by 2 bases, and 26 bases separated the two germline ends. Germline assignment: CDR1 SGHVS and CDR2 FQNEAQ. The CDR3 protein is CASTKFGTPPGGNQPQHF. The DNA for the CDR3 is TGTGCCAGTACCAAATTCGGGACGCCGCCCGGGGGCAATCAGCCCCAGCATTTT.

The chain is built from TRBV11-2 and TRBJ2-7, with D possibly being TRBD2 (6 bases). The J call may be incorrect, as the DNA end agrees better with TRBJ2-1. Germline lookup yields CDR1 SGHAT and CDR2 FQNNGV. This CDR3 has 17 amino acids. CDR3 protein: CASSLGLGRKMGDEQFF. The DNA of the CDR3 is TGTGCCAGCAGCTTAGGACTAGGGAGGAAAATGGGGGATGAGCAGTTCTTC.

The CDR3 sequence is CASSLETVSGANVLTF. CDR3 DNA sequence: TGCGCCAGCAGCTTGGAGACAGTCTCTGGGGCCAACGTCCTGACTTTC. The chain couples TRBV5-1 to TRBJ2-6; possible D gene TRBD1, 5 bases. V lost 0 bases and J lost 0, with 7 bases in between. CDR3 length equals 16 residues. Germline V gives CDR1 SGHRS, CDR2 YFSETQ.

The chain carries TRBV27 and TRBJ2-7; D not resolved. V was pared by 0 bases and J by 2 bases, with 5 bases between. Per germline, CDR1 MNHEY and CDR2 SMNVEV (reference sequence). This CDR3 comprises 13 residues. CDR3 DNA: TGTGCCAGCAGTTTATCTGCAGCCTACGAGCAGTACTTC. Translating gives CASSLSAAYEQYF.

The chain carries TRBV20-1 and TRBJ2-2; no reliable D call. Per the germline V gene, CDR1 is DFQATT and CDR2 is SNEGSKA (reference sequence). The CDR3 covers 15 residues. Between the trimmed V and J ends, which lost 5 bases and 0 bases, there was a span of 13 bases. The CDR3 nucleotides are TGCAGTGCTCTTCGACGGAACGCGAACACCGGGGAGCTGTTTTTT. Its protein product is CSALRRNANTGELFF.

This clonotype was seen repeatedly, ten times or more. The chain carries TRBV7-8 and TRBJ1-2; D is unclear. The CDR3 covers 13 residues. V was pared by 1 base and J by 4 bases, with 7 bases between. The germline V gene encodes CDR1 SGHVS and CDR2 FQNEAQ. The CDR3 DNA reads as TGTGCCAGCAGCTTAGAGGGCACCTATGGCTACACCTTC. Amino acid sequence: CASSLEGTYGYTF.

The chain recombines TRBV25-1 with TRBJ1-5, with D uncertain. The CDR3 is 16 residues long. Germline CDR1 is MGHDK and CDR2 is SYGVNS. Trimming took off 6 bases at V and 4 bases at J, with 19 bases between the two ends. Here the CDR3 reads CASSRRLVDGNQPQHF. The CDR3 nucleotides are TGTGCCAGCAGCCGGAGGTTAGTTGACGGTAATCAGCCCCAGCATTTT.

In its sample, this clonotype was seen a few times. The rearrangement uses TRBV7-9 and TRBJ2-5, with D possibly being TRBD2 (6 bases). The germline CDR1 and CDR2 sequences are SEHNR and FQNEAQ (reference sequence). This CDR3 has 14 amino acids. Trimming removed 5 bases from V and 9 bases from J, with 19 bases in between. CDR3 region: CASSEEPSARAQYF. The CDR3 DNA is TGTGCCAGCAGCGAAGAACCTAGCGCGAGGGCCCAGTACTTC. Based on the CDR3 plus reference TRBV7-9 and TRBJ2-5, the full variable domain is DTGVSQNPRHKITKRGQNVTFRCDPISEHNRLYWYRQTLGQGPEFLTYFQNEAQLEKSRLLSDRFSAERPKGSFSTLEIQRTEQGDSAMYLCASSEEPSARAQYFGPGTRLLVL.

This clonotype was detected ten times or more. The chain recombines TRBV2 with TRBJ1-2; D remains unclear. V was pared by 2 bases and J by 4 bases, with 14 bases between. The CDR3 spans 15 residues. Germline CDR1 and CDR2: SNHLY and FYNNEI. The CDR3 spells CASSEFSGASYGYTF. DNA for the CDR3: TGTGCCAGCAGTGAATTTTCGGGCGCCTCCTATGGCTACACCTTC.

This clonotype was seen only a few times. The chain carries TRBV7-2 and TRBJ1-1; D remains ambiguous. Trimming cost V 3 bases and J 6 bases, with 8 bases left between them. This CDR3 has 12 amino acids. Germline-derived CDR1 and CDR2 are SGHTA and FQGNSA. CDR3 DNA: TGTGCCAGCAGCTTGGCGCCGGCTGAAGCTTTCTTT. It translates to CASSLAPAEAFF.

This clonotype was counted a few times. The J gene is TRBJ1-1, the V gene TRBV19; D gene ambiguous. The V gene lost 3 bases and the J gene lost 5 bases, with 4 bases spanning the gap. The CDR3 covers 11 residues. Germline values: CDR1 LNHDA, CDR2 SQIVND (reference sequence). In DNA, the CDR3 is TGTGCCAGTAGTATGATTACTGAAGCTTTCTTT. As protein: CASSMITEAFF.

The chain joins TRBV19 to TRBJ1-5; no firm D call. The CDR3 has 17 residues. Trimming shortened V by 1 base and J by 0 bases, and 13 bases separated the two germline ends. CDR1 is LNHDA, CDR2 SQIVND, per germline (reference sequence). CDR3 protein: CASSIAVRGYSNQPQHF. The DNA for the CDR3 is TGTGCCAGTAGTATAGCCGTCCGGGGATATAGCAATCAGCCCCAGCATTTT.

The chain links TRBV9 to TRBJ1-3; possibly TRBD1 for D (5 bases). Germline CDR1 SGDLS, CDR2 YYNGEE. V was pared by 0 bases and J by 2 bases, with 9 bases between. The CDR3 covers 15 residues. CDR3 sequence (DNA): TGTGCCAGCAGCGTAGATCAGGGAGCTGGAAACACCATATATTTT. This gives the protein CASSVDQGAGNTIYF.

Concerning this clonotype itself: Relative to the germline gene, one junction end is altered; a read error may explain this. The CDR3 DNA sequence: TGCGCCAGCAGCCAAGAGCGTCCGGGGATCGGCAATTCACCCCTCCACTTT. This codes for CASSQERPGIGNSPLHF. The chain couples TRBV7-6 to TRBJ1-6; D not resolved. The CDR3 spans 17 residues. CDR1 SGHVS and CDR2 FNYEAQ come from the germline V gene.

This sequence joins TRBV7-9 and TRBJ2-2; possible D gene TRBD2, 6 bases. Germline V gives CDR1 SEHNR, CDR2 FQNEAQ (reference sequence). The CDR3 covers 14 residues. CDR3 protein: CASGEGQFTGELFF. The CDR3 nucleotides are TGTGCTAGCGGCGAGGGGCAATTCACCGGGGAGCTGTTTTTT.

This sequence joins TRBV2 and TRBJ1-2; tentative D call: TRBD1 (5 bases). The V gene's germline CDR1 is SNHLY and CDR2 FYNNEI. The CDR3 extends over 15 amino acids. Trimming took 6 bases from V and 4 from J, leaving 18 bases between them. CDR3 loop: CASSWTHRRLYGYTF. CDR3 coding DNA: TGTGCCAGCAGCTGGACTCACAGGCGACTCTATGGCTACACCTTC.

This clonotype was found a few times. CDR3 loop: CASSARLAGDETQYF. DNA of the CDR3: TGTGCCAGCAGCGCCCGACTAGCGGGAGATGAGACCCAGTACTTC. This sequence joins TRBV2 and TRBJ2-5; TRBD2 agrees at 12 bases. The CDR3 loop spans 15 amino acids. Germline V gene sequence: CDR1 SNHLY, CDR2 FYNNEI. V trimming: 6 bases; J trimming: 5 bases; junction bases outside the gene matches: 7.

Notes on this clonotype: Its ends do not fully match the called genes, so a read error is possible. CDR3 coding DNA: TGTGCCAGCAGTTACTCCGCCGGGACTCTCTCTGGAAACACCATATATTTT. Translation gives CASSYSAGTLSGNTIYF. This sequence joins TRBV10-3 and TRBJ1-3; weak D call: TRBD1 (5 bases). CDR1 is ENHRY and CDR2 is SYGVKD in the germline V gene. The CDR3 is 17 amino acids.

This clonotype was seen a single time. The CDR3 region is CATSGPSGRAGHEQYF. CDR3 nucleotide sequence: TGTGCCACCAGTGGCCCTAGCGGGAGGGCCGGACACGAGCAGTACTTC. The rearrangement joins TRBV24-1 to TRBJ2-7; 12 bases fit TRBD2. V was clipped by 5 bases and J by 5 bases; unmatched bases: 9. The CDR3 runs 16 residues. CDR1 and CDR2 from the germline V gene are KGHDR and SFDVKD.

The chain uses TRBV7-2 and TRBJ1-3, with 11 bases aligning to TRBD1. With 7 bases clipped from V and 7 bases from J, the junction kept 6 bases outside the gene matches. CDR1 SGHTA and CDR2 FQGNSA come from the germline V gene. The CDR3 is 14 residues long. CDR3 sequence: CASNYWDRGNTIYF. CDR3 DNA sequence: TGTGCCAGCAACTACTGGGACAGGGGGAACACCATATATTTT.

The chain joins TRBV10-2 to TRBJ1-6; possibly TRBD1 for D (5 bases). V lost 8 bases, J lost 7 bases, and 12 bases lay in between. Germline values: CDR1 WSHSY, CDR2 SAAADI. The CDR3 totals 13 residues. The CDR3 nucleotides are TGCGCCAGCCGGGGGGGAGTGAATTCACCCCTCCACTTT. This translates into CASRGGVNSPLHF.

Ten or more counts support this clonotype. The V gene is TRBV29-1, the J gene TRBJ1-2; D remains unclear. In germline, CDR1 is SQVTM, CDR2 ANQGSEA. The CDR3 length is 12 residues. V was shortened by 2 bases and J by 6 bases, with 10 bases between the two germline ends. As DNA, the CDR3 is TGCAGCGTTGAACGAGTTGGAAATGGCTACACCTTC. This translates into CSVERVGNGYTF.

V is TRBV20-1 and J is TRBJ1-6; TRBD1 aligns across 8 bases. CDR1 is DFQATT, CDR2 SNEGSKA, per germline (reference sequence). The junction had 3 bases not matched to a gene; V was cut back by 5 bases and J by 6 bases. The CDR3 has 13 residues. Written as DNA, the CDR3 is TGCAGTGCTGCGGGACAGGCTAATTCACCCCTCCACTTT. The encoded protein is CSAAGQANSPLHF.

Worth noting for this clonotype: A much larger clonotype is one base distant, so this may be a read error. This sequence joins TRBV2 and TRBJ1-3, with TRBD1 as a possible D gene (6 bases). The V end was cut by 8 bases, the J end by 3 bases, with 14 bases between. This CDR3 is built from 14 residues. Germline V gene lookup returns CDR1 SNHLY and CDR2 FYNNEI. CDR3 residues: CASRQGFRGNTIYF. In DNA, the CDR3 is TGTGCCAGCCGCCAGGGGTTTCGTGGAAACACCATATATTTT. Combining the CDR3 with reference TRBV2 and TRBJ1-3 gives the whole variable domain EPEVTQTPSHQVTQMGQEVILRCVPISNHLYFYWYRQILGQKVEFLVSFYNNEISEKSEIFDDQFSVERPDGSNFTLKIRSTKLEDSAMYFCASRQGFRGNTIYFGEGSWLTVV.

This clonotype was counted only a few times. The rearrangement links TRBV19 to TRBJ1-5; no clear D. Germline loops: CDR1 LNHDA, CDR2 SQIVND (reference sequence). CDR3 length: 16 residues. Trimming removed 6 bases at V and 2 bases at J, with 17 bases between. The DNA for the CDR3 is TGTGCCAGTAGCCACAATACTGGCCCCGGCAATCAGCCCCAGCATTTT. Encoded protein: CASSHNTGPGNQPQHF. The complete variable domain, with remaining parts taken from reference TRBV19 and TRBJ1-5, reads DGGITQSPKYLFRKEGQNVTLSCEQNLNHDAMYWYRQDPGQGLRLIYYSQIVNDFQKGDIAEGYSVSREKKESFPLTVTSAQKNPTAFYLCASSHNTGPGNQPQHFGDGTRLSIL.

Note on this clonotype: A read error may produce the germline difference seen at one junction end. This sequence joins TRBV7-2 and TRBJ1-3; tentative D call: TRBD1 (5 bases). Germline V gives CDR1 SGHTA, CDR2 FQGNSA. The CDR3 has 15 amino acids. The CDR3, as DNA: TGTGCCAGCAGATTAGATAGGGGAGCGGAATACACCATATATTTT. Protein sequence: CASRLDRGAEYTIYF.